The entry that follows covers one T cell receptor (beta chain) sequence. Which antigen it targets is not known. The record has no base qualities; no much larger clone is one base away. Library method: the immunoSEQ multiplex PCR assay. The original pipeline was this. During preprocessing, nonproductive sequences were removed, along with CDR3s that did not begin with C, did not end with F or W, or were shorter than 7 amino acids. Antigen-specific clonotypes were called with the MANAFEST web app on the basis of expansion relative to the reference and to other culture wells. A clone counted as positive if significantly expanded in 2 of 3 replicate wells versus the reference culture at FDR below 0.05. To be called positive, a clone also had to show significant expansion compared with every other tandem well and an odds ratio greater than 5. CDR3 homology was measured as pairwise Levenshtein distance, computed with the stringdist R package after trimming three terminal residues from each end. TCRdb holds this immuneACCESS table with in-frame rearrangements only. Some clones are missing; in checked studies, unresolved V genes explain under half, and the rest has no known cause. D and trimming come from the DNA, and the V and J calls and clone size come from that table. This sample comprises around 23,000 clones, around three quarters of them detected only once. The top ten clonotypes cover roughly 15% of the sample.

The entry originates in a study of CD4 T cells in relation to SARS-CoV-2 and coronaviruses (dated by TCRdb to 2020 to 2023). About the study as a whole: In the ViraFEST assay, PBMCs were cultured with antigen for under twelve days, after which TCR beta CDR3s were sequenced to identify antigen-specific clonal expansions. An HIV-1 Nef peptide pool or a no-peptide culture served as the negative reference condition. Using patient-derived lymphoblastoid cell lines, the shared crossreactive spike epitopes were mapped to their HLA restriction. The study assessed, at the TCR clonotype level, memory CD4+ T cell crossreactivity between SARS-CoV-2 and common cold coronavirus spike proteins. The Adaptive Biotechnologies TCR-sequencing kit was used to sequence samples from a few pre-COVID donors and the naive versus memory experiments, while other data came from Illumina-based sequencing. For other donors in the study, expansion assays were sequenced with a different, Illumina-based TCR-beta assay.

Via the germline V gene, CDR1 is SGHRS and CDR2 YFSETQ. Unmatched junction bases come to 6, with V trimmed by 0 bases and J by 4 bases. Its CDR3 holds 15 amino acids, cysteine through phenylalanine. The entry retains the CDR3 DNA only, 45 bases that are in frame from base 1. General conclusions and limits of the study: The study was limited by small numbers of patients and tested TCRs. Because no donor provided both pre-pandemic and post-infection samples, tracing the source of pre-existing responses was limited. Crossreactivity analysis centred on spike protein, so crossreactivity against other viral proteins was not assessed. Memory CD4+ clonotypes crossrecognizing SARS-CoV-2 and at least one common cold coronavirus spike were found in around three fifths of donors. Significantly weaker SARS-CoV-2-driven expansion was shown by crossreactive clones than by monoreactive clones, consistent with antigenic imprinting.

CD4+ T cells from unexposed donors were collected before the COVID-19 pandemic (2011-2018). The EasySep CD4+ T cell isolation kit was used to isolate CD4+ T cells once the cultures had run for 10 to 11 days. As cell numbers permitted, CD4+ T cells from unexposed donors were tested for reactivity to SARS-CoV-2 S and N and to four common cold coronavirus spike pools. PBMCs were cultured at fewer than 2.5 million per well in IMDM supplemented with around 4.7% human AB serum and roughly 10 IU/ml IL-2. Half of the culture medium was replaced with fresh IL-2-containing medium on days 3 and 7. Triplicate replicate wells were generally used for each peptide culture condition. The leukapheresis product used for the unexposed donors was purchased from a commercial source. PBMCs were isolated from leukapheresis product or whole blood by Ficoll-Paque PLUS gradient centrifugation. PBMCs were either cryopreserved at -140 degrees C or used fresh in the expansion assay. The QIAamp Micro DNA Kit was used to extract genomic DNA from the CD4+ T cells.

This sequence originates from a human donor in good health. The sequencing sample was made of CD4+ T cells from PBMCs, cultured in vitro. The chain is made from TRBV5-1 and TRBJ1-2, and TRBD1 matches 7 of the central bases. DNA sequence: TGCGCCAGCAGCTTGGGACAGGGTTGGGCCTATGGCTACACCTTC. This encodes CASSLGQGWAYGYTF. Full variable domain (CDR3 extended with the reference TRBV5-1 and TRBJ1-2 proteins): KAGVTQTPRYLIKTRGQQVTLSCSPISGHRSVSWYQQTPGQGLQFLFEYFSETQRNKGNFPGRFSGRQFSNSRSEMNVSTLELGDSALYLCASSLGQGWAYGYTFGSGTRLTVV.